The present T cell receptor (beta chain) was sequenced within a study of cytomegalovirus exposure and HLA in healthy donors (dated by TCRdb to 2015 to 2018). As for the study more broadly: An earlier analysis of roughly 610 of the donors reported 276 Gb of sequence data and 95 million to 130 million unique TCR beta sequences obtained from around 190 million T cells. High-throughput TCR immunosequencing, statistical association of individual TCRs with disease status, and machine learning were combined to predict cytomegalovirus infection status. The number of donors typed differed by locus, with about 629-640 for A, B, C, DRB1 and DQB1, more than 500 for DQA1, 606 for DPA1, and over 400 for DPB1. Roughly 290 gigabases of sequencing data and about 92 million unique TCR sequences made up an early release that covered about 640 HLA-typed donors. Donor age, sex, ethnicity and CMV serostatus were compiled alongside the repertoire data. Every repertoire in the discovery cohort had been generated on one and the same sequencing platform. Roughly 5 DR-DQ haplotypes were treated as single units for association and clustering because of strong linkage in the cohort. Besides the first cohort of more than 650 subjects, a separate validation cohort made up of 120 or so different subjects was used. A later genetic analysis used genome-wide SNP genotypes for about three fifths of the 666 donors, treating that subset as a discovery cohort. On average, approximately 250,000 unique TCR beta nucleotide sequences were sequenced per donor among about 400 genotyped donors of the cohort, with roughly 18% of those sequences being non-productive. In the later analysis, no new phenotypic data were used to find candidate immune exposures; instead, reliance was placed on TCR beta sequences and their occurrence across donors. Using immunosequencing, the study profiled T cell repertoires from 666 subjects and related those repertoires to cytomegalovirus serostatus. The study aimed to test whether signatures of past pathogen exposure could be identified by cataloging public T cell receptors. In an earlier analysis of 587 of the donors, high-throughput TCR beta sequencing was used to judge whether each TCR beta V gene segment behaved as functional or pseudogenic. A later analysis re-analyzed previously published TCR beta repertoires from about 730 donors and added high-resolution HLA genotyping to study TCR occurrence patterns. Among the approximately 400 genotyped donors, approximately 81% belonged to the genetic ancestry cluster associated with self-reported Caucasian donors. Both class I and class II loci were covered by HLA typing, at four-digit resolution. General findings and caveats noted by the study authors: This cohort had only TCR beta chains sequenced, and the lack of alpha or paired-chain data limited which features could be detected. Specific HLA alleles were associated with more than 15,000 TCR beta sequences at a false discovery rate of 0.05 in a later analysis. Compared with the approximately 710-donor mean, donors in an Asian-associated ancestry cluster had fewer N-insertions in productive TCRs, according to a later genetic analysis. The classifier was reported to diagnose cytomegalovirus status with high specificity and sensitivity in both the original cohort and the validation cohort. In a later analysis, TCR association rates were found to vary across HLA loci, with the most associated TCRs seen for DRB1 alleles and the fewest for HLA-C alleles. A cluster of highly shared sequence variants was judged likely to be a technical artifact of the sequencing pipeline. Assigning TCR associations to individual alleles was difficult when HLA alleles, especially DR and DQ, strongly co-occurred. According to the authors, the approach could potentially be generalized to other disease states and immunological phenotypes. In a later genetic analysis, a missense DCLRE1C variant was associated with V-gene and J-gene trimming of TCR beta chains, and the association was replicated in an independent cohort. Some IMGT-functional V segments, including TRBV6-2 and TRBV6-3, could not be told apart with the 87-base-pair reads, so those segments were excluded. A later analysis found that most CMV-associated TCR beta chains appeared HLA-restricted, with HLA associations seemingly driven largely by CMV exposure. In a later analysis, HLA-associated TCR beta chains showed more clonal expansion and lower generation probabilities than non-associated chains that were equally common. In an earlier analysis of more than 500 of the donors, most TCR beta V segments appeared in productive rearrangements about 87% or about 30% of the time, broadly matching IMGT annotations. CMV serostatus was the only immune exposure information available for the cohort. A few of the identified cytomegalovirus-associated TCR beta chains were confirmed in vitro to be specific for cytomegalovirus antigens. Across donors, most TCR sequences were observed very rarely, whereas some public TCRs were present in many individuals. Roughly uniform sequencing depth across donors was assumed in presence/absence analyses, although this assumption may not hold. Correlated functional status among segregating V segments might be attributable to linkage disequilibrium, but an unknown experimental factor could not be ruled out. Because counts were too low, 15 or so rarely observed V segments, including chromosome 9 orphons, were excluded from the earlier analysis of 587 of the donors. A later analysis reported that several top co-occurrence clusters appeared linked to parvovirus B19, influenza, CMV and Epstein-Barr virus. A further reported finding was that TCR beta sequences accurately predicted the HLA-A and HLA-B alleles for most subjects in the first cohort. HLA typing was unavailable for some donors at each locus, so association tests used only the typed subset. The study listed 150 to 200 TCR beta chains as associated with cytomegalovirus.

The receptor library was made with the immunoSEQ multiplex PCR assay. The multiplex PCR relied on a mix of 60 forward primers for TCR Vbeta segments and 13 reverse primers for TCR Jbeta segments. A multiplex PCR assay on genomic DNA amplified the CDR3 region of rearranged TCR beta genes. On the Illumina HiSeq System, the amplified TCR beta libraries were sequenced as 87-base-pair reads. The study's own analysis went as follows. A later analysis tallied 75 million to 95 million unique TCR beta chains across the 666 repertoires, and about 10 million of those chains were shared by two or more donors. A nearest-neighbor algorithm error-corrected the raw reads and collapsed the reads into unique sequences, merging closely related sequences to remove PCR and sequencing errors. V, D and J gene segments were assigned by aligning CDR3 sequences to IMGT reference sequences. For a sequence to be retained, a match of at least six nucleotides was required to both a V gene segment and a J gene segment. A rearrangement was called productive if the CDR3 had no stop codons and remained in frame with V and J, and every other rearrangement was called non-productive. Following IMGT convention, CDR3 was defined as the stretch from the second conserved V-encoded cysteine up to the conserved J-encoded phenylalanine. Sequences without an unambiguous match to a single V gene segment were excluded from the earlier analysis of approximately 600 of the donors. In an earlier analysis of some 590 of the donors, a V segment was called functional when productive rearrangements were above 56.7%, and segregating when the standard deviation between donors exceeded 5%. To diagnose cytomegalovirus status from the catalog of TCR beta chain sequences, a statistical classification framework was built. In a later analysis, TCR nucleotide sequences were compared against IMGT/GENE-DB human TR gene sequences so that V and J genes could be assigned. In a later analysis, CDR3 sequences and most-parsimonious VDJ recombination scenarios were assigned using the TCRdist pipeline. In a later analysis, each TCR beta chain was defined by its CDR3 amino acid sequence together with its V-gene family, and reads without a unique V-gene family were excluded. As a way to deal with suspected cross-contamination and a sequencing artifact, a later analysis dropped approximately 590 nucleotide sequences that were highly shared and had low generation probability. In a later analysis, a clonal expansion index for each public chain was calculated from normalized within-repertoire ranks of inferred template counts. In a later analysis, generation probabilities were computed with a VDJ recombination model fitted to out-of-frame rearrangements, and the resulting probabilities were checked against IGoR. Hypergeometric tests were used in a later analysis to score TCR-TCR, TCR-HLA and TCR-CMV co-occurrence, with a repertoire-size bias correction applied to the TCR pairs. To estimate false discovery rates, a later analysis permuted the HLA or CMV assignments 20 times. A later analysis grouped co-occurring TCRs with DBSCAN, adding TCRdist sequence similarity when clustering within HLA-allele-positive subsets. Co-occurrence clustering excluded repertoires with fewer than 30,000 or more than 120,000 public chains, plus five with anomalous nucleotide sharing. Drawn from immuneACCESS, this table holds only the in-frame rearrangements with V and J called that TCRdb kept. Clones are partly lost; checked studies trace under half to an unresolved V gene and leave the rest unexplained. V, J and clone size reflect that table, while D and trimming were determined from the DNA. In all, the sample holds about 160,000 clones, and just under 80% of those were seen once. Approximately 7% of the sample is in the top ten clones.

Including the terminal cysteine and phenylalanine, the CDR3 comprises 15 residues. This entry keeps only the CDR3 DNA: 45 bases, framed from base 1. The germline V gene sets CDR1 to SGHRS and CDR2 to YFSETQ. Unmatched junction bases come to 9, with V trimmed by 4 bases and J by 5 bases. Regarding this clone: Its binding antigen is unknown. The sample holds no much larger clone one base away, and base qualities are not on file.

In total, approximately 700 healthy bone marrow donors made up the cohort. At the time of sampling, all cohort members were nominally healthy, though unrecorded immune exposures were likely present. The donor was CMV seropositive and was included in the group of around 300 seropositive cohort members. Every donor gave a peripheral blood sample, and the peripheral blood mononuclear cells from that sample were used for TCR beta sequencing. Genomic DNA extraction from the blood cell samples was performed with the Qiagen DNeasy Blood Extraction Kit. This TCR came from a woman aged 40 to 55 in good health and CMV-seropositive. Sequenced material: PBMCs. The chain is made from TRBV5-1 and TRBJ2-5; 9 middle bases align to TRBD2. The DNA is TGCGCCAGCAGCACCGTAGCGGGGGTTGGGGAGACCCAGTACTTC. This codes for CASSTVAGVGETQYF.